This T cell receptor beta chain comes out of a study of cytomegalovirus exposure and HLA in healthy donors. Study observations and caveats: Most TCR sequences were rare, but some public TCRs occurred in many donors.

V was pared by 3 bases and J by 0 bases, with 8 bases of the junction left unmatched. Germline V gene lookup returns CDR1 ENHRY and CDR2 SYGVKD. This CDR3 contains 17 residues. Comment on this clone: Its antigen remains unknown.

The table came from immunoSEQ multiplex PCR; TCRdb's copy has only in-frame clones and leaves some out. Of roughly 63,000 clones in the sample, roughly nine tenths were seen once. The sample was PBMCs. This TCR was recovered from a woman younger than 30 in good health and CMV-seronegative. The chain uses TRBV10-3 and TRBJ1-3; TRBD1 agrees at 7 bases. In nucleotides, the CDR3 is TGTGCCATCAGTGAATACACAGGGGTTTACTCTGGAAACACCATATATTTT. Protein: CAISEYTGVYSGNTIYF.